The next 19 T cell receptor beta chains were all read from a single sample in a study of metastatic and nonmetastatic thyroid tumors (dated by TCRdb to about 2020). The method behind the library was PCR. For sequencing, an Illumina HiSeq 4000 was employed. TCRdb reprocessed the public reads (quality trimming at Q25 with fastp, clone calling with MiXCR) and kept in-frame beta chains. Present in this sample are 25,000 to 30,000 clones, roughly 3.7% of which were seen just once. The ten largest make up approximately 3% of the sample. No treatment had been received by any patient before thyroid surgery. The sample consisted of blood. These receptors all stem from a male donor with papillary thyroid cancer or a benign thyroid nodule (not recorded which). Some clones in this sample may be carry-over from other donors' samples.

This clone is medium-sized in the sample. CDR3: CASSVPPAGTGRRDTQYF. The CDR3 region has the DNA TGTGCCAGCAGTGTTCCCCCGGCCGGGACAGGGCGGAGGGATACGCAGTATTTT. The chain is built from TRBV6-2 or TRBV6-3 and TRBJ2-3, with 9 bases aligning to TRBD1. The CDR3 consists of 18 residues. Trimming removed 5 bases from V and 6 bases from J; junction bases left unmatched: 18. Germline V gives CDR1 MNHEY, CDR2 SVGEGT.

This clone was picked up a small number of times. Other DNA sequences in the same sample also yield this CDR3. The chain is built from TRBV6-1 and TRBJ1-5; D ambiguous. Trimming cost V 8 bases and J 1 base, with 12 bases left between them. The germline V gene encodes CDR1 MNHNS and CDR2 SASEGT. The CDR3 is made up of 14 amino acids. The CDR3 is CASRTTVSNQPQHF. Written as DNA, the CDR3 is TGTGCCAGCCGTACGACGGTCAGCAATCAGCCCCAGCATTTT.

This rearrangement joins TRBV6-9 to TRBJ2-7, with 8 bases that match TRBD1. The CDR3 sequence is 15 residues long. Germline values: CDR1 MNHGY, CDR2 SVAAGI. V lost 3 bases to trimming and J lost 6 bases; unmatched junction nucleotides: 10. The CDR3 reads CASSYSKQGVSEQYF. The CDR3 DNA sequence: TGTGCCAGCAGTTACTCGAAACAGGGGGTAAGCGAGCAGTACTTC.

This rearrangement joins TRBV20-1 to TRBJ1-5; a possible D gene is TRBD1 (5 bases). Between the trimmed V and J ends, which lost 0 bases and 3 bases, there was a span of 12 bases. The CDR3 sequence is 15 residues long. Germline CDR1 DFQATT, CDR2 SNEGSKA (reference sequence). The CDR3 nucleotides read TGCAGTGCTAGAGATCCAGGGTGGAACAATCAGCCCCAGCATTTT. This sequence encodes CSARDPGWNNQPQHF.

This clone came up a few times. The V gene is TRBV28, the J gene TRBJ1-1; a weak D match, TRBD1 (6 bases). V was pared by 6 bases and J by 9 bases, with 23 bases between. The CDR3 totals 15 residues. The germline V gene has CDR1 MDHEN and CDR2 SYDVKM. The CDR3 DNA reads TGTGCCAGCAGCTCCACCGGGGGGCTGAAAACTAAAGCTTTCTTT. This encodes CASSSTGGLKTKAFF.

This clone was counted many times. J is TRBJ2-7 and V is TRBV19; TRBD1 matches at 8 bases. Germline values: CDR1 LNHDA, CDR2 SQIVND (reference sequence). The V gene end was trimmed by 5 bases and the J gene end by 4 bases; junction bases not matched to a gene: 10. The CDR3 sequence is 15 residues long. The CDR3 bases are TGTGCCAGTAGTGCCTCCGGGACAGGTCCTTACGAGCAGTACTTC. It specifies CASSASGTGPYEQYF.

The chain has TRBV6-1 and TRBJ1-3; D is undetermined. The length of the CDR3 is 15 residues. The V gene lost 7 bases and the J gene lost 0 bases, with 13 bases spanning the gap. Germline V gene lookup returns CDR1 MNHNS and CDR2 SASEGT. The CDR3 sequence is CASIRRDNSGNTIYF. The CDR3 region has the DNA TGTGCCAGCATTCGTAGGGATAACTCTGGAAACACCATATATTTT.

This clone came up a few times. One end of the junction varies from germline; a read error may be responsible. The chain carries TRBV28 and TRBJ2-1, with 7 bases fitting TRBD2. CDR3 size: 15 residues. Germline V CDR1 and CDR2: MDHEN, SYDVKM. CDR3 nucleotides: TGTGCCAGCAGTTCTACTAGCGCCCCGGGGAATGATCAGTTCTTC. Translation gives CASSSTSAPGNDQFF.

The chain employs TRBV3-1 and TRBJ2-1; D is perhaps TRBD1 (6 bases). Trimming pared 3 bases from V and 0 bases from J, leaving 6 bases between. In germline, CDR1 is LGHDT, CDR2 YNNKEL (reference sequence). The CDR3 has 14 amino acids. Here the CDR3 reads CASSQGASYNEQFF. The CDR3 DNA reads as TGTGCCAGCAGCCAGGGGGCCTCCTACAATGAGCAGTTCTTC.

The chain carries TRBV27 and TRBJ1-2; D gene unclear. V was shortened by 0 bases and J by 6 bases, with 11 bases between the two germline ends. The CDR3 has 14 residues. Germline CDR1 reads MNHEY; CDR2 reads SMNVEV (reference sequence). The CDR3 here is CASSLSEGRDGYTF. The CDR3 DNA reads as TGTGCCAGCAGTTTATCGGAGGGTCGTGATGGCTACACCTTC.

This clone is medium-sized within its sample. This chain uses TRBV6-1 with TRBJ2-1; 10 nucleotides align to TRBD2. V shed 5 bases and J 5 bases; nucleotides not matched to a gene: 6. Germline V CDR1 and CDR2: MNHNS, SASEGT. CDR3 length: 15 residues. The CDR3 DNA is TGTGCCAGCAGTTCGGGACTAGCGACCAACAATGAGCAGTTCTTC. Translating it yields CASSSGLATNNEQFF.

This clone was recorded many times. The V call is TRBV5-4, the J call TRBJ1-2, with D hard to call. Germline CDR1 is SGHNT and CDR2 is YYREEE (reference sequence). This CDR3 comprises 13 residues. V was trimmed by 1 base and J by 7 bases, leaving 11 bases between them. CDR3: CASSLKGRVGYTF. The CDR3 nucleotides read TGTGCCAGCAGCTTGAAAGGGAGAGTTGGCTACACCTTC. The whole variable domain, filled in from reference TRBV5-4 and TRBJ1-2, reads ETGVTQSPTHLIKTRGQQVTLRCSSQSGHNTVSWYQQALGQGPQFIFQYYREEENGRGNFPPRFSGLQFPNYSSELNVNALELDDSALYLCASSLKGRVGYTFGSGTRLTVV.

The chain uses TRBV20-1 and TRBJ2-1; D is perhaps TRBD1 (6 bases). The germline V gene encodes CDR1 DFQATT and CDR2 SNEGSKA (reference sequence). Deletions cut 3 bases from V and 5 bases from J, with 11 bases between. The CDR3 loop spans 13 amino acids. The CDR3 DNA reads as TGCAGTGCTAGGGGGGCTACTAACAATGAGCAGTTCTTC. Translated, it gives CSARGATNNEQFF.

This clone came up many times. V and J are TRBV29-1 and TRBJ2-1; D not resolved. Germline V lookup: CDR1 SQVTM, CDR2 ANQGSEA. This CDR3 spans 11 amino acids. V lost 1 base and J lost 13, with 11 bases in between. The CDR3 DNA reads as TGCAGCGTTGAAGGGACCCCCGGCCAGTTCTTC. Its translation is CSVEGTPGQFF.

This clone was detected ten times or more. This chain joins TRBV5-1 and TRBJ2-3; possible D gene TRBD1, 6 bases. The germline V and J ends were trimmed by 4 bases and 4 bases, with 16 bases remaining between them. CDR3 length equals 15 residues. CDR1 and CDR2 from the germline V gene are SGHRS and YFSETQ. CDR3 in DNA: TGCGCCAGCAGCCCGGGACACTCAGGGCCAGATACGCAGTATTTT. The encoded protein is CASSPGHSGPDTQYF.

The table lists this clone with a few counts. This is likely a read error, given that the CDR3 carries no conserved phenylalanine or tryptophan at its end. The limits of the CDR3 on the DNA are not certain, so only TCRdb's listed CDR3 is given. The chain employs TRBV7-9 and TRBJ2-5; TRBD2, as called in the table, went unchecked against the DNA. Per germline, CDR1 SEHNR and CDR2 FQNEAQ (reference sequence). Both ends counted, the CDR3 spans 15 residues. The chain's CDR3 is CASSLAGSWGETKYL.

In this sample, this clone turned up many times. The rearrangement uses TRBV28 and TRBJ2-5; 10 bases map to TRBD2. This CDR3 spans 15 amino acids. V dropped 5 bases and J dropped 1; count of bases not matched to a gene: 4. The germline V gene encodes CDR1 MDHEN and CDR2 SYDVKM. The CDR3: CASSTRLAGQETQYF. Here the CDR3 DNA reads TGTGCCAGCAGTACCCGACTAGCGGGCCAAGAGACCCAGTACTTC.

With regard to this clone: Germline is not matched at one junction end, which may reflect a read error. At the DNA level, this CDR3 is encoded by other sequences in the same sample as well. The chain has TRBV6-1 and TRBJ1-2; D gene unclear. CDR3 length equals 13 residues. CDR1 and CDR2 from the germline V gene are MNHNS and SASEGT. This CDR3 reads CAEKATGNYGYTF. CDR3 nucleotide sequence: TGCGCCGAAAAAGCGACGGGGAACTATGGCTACACCTTC.

This clone was counted at least ten times. The conserved phenylalanine or tryptophan is not found at the CDR3 terminus, so this likely reflects a read error. CDR3 in amino acids: CGVEDGTSVTDTQYL. CDR3 in DNA: TGCGGCGTTGAGGACGGGACTAGCGTCACAGATACGCAGTATCTT. J is TRBJ2-3 and V is TRBV29-1; TRBD2 matches at 10 bases. Per germline, CDR1 SQVTM and CDR2 ANQGSEA. The CDR3 is 15 residues long.